This T cell receptor (beta chain) was recovered during a study of T cells in Graves' hyperthyroidism and ophthalmopathy. Whole-study findings and limits: Ophthalmopathy onset followed model prediction by a median about six months. A model built on 13 V-J features separated ophthalmopathy from stable hyperthyroidism.

The CDR3 has 15 residues. Germline V lookup: CDR1 MNHEY, CDR2 SVGAGI. V lost 0 bases and J 1 base, leaving 6 bases between the germline ends. Ophthalmopathy patients had Clinical Activity Score at least 3, NOSPECS grade at least 4, duration under 3 months. Fresh 10 ml peripheral blood yielded PBMCs. TCR beta CDR3 regions were amplified from RNA transcripts. RT-PCR in the first round (using the HTBI primer set) targeted the TCR CDR3. TCRdb called the multiplex PCR reads again in MiXCR, with one record for every CDR3 protein. The table includes some 570,000 distinct CDR3 sequences, 13% to 15% detected once. Details on this clonotype: Its antigen is currently unknown.

Sequenced sample: blood. This sequence originates from a woman aged 18-35 years with Graves' ophthalmopathy. The V and J genes are TRBV6-5 and TRBJ2-2; tentative D call: TRBD1 (5 bases). DNA for the CDR3: TGTGCCAGCAGTTACTCGACAGTGAACACCGGGGAGCTGTTTTTT. It encodes CASSYSTVNTGELFF.